A selection of T cell receptor beta chains follows, all from one sample in a study of shared clonotypes between healthy human individuals. This table comes from immunoSEQ multiplex PCR, and its TCRdb copy is limited to in-frame clones, with some not included. Here the sample spans some 2 million clones, roughly 95% being singletons. The sample consisted of naive CD8+ T cells sorted from blood. The source is a man younger than 35 in good health. Each CDR3 is given with its conserved first and last residue.

cdr3_aa | v_call
CASSQDRLWRLDDTGELFF | TRBV4-1
CASSFRQTGELFF | TRBV28
CASSLERGGISEQFF | TRBV11-3
CASTWTSGGAEEQFF | TRBV27
CASSGPVSTGGIGDTQYF | TRBV6-1
CASSPGSRGGEQFF | TRBV6-6
CASSSPSGSYNEQFF | TRBV6-5
CASSYLGRPGGYTF | TRBV6-6
CASSSQGGRETQYF | TRBV5-4
CASSLTVDSYEQYF | TRBV27
CAISDFDSGRAETQYF | TRBV10-3
CASSYEGAGYEQYF | TRBV6-5
CASSFVAGGQPQHF | TRBV6-5
CASRRTRGTNDTEAFF | TRBV7-6
CASSRSGSEAFF | TRBV4-1
CASTLGTVEQYF | TRBV7-9
CASSSGQSRGAFF | TRBV28
CASSHTSGELFF | TRBV4-1
CASSSPADRVDEQYF | TRBV28
CASSLLGGAYGYTF | TRBV7-2
CARGHTGGPSYEQYF | TRBV9
CASSLMGQGRQPQHF | TRBV28
CAISAAGSLFEQYF | TRBV10-3
CASSDRPGSGANVLTF | TRBV5-1
CASSLADIVYGYTF | TRBV5-8
CASSLGEGLAGYAEQFF | TRBV11-3
CASSQDHVRTGYSPLHF | TRBV4-3
CASSLGRPETQYF | TRBV11-2
CASSLDGWGYGYTF | TRBV5-6
CASSQLSGQSNNEQFF | TRBV13
CASSNRVKNTEAFF | TRBV28
CASSLFSGASNEQFF | TRBV27
CSVSAARQETQYF | TRBV29-1
CASSVEGVANEKLFF | TRBV9
CASSLGLNEKLFF | TRBV11-2
CASSFERSLNTEAFF | TRBV28
CASSPTGQGYEQYF | TRBV4-3
CASSLFRQAPETQYF | TRBV7-9
CASSQDWETGVTEAFF | TRBV4-2